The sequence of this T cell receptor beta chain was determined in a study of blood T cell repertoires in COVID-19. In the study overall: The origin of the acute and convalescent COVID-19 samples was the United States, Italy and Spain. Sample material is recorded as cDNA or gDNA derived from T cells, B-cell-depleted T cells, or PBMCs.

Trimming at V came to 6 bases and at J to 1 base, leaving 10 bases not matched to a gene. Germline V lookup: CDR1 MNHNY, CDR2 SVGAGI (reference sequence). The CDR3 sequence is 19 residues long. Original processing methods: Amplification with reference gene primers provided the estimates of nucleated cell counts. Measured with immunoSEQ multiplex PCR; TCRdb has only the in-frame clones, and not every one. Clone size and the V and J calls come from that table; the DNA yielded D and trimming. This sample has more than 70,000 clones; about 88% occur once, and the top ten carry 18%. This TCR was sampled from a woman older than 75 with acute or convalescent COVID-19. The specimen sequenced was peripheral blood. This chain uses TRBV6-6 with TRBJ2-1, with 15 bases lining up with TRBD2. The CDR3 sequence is CASSSRGTSGGRSYNEQFF. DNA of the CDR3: TGTGCCAGCAGCTCCCGAGGGACTAGCGGGGGGCGGTCCTACAATGAGCAGTTCTTC.